This T cell receptor (beta chain) emerged from a study of beta chain features in type 1 diabetes. Study-wide findings and caveats: Type 1 diabetes patients showed a moderate but significant shortening of TCRB CDR3s in all four CD4+ subsets.

Reverse transcribing all isolated RNA meant expressed TCRB transcripts were sequenced. Libraries were prepared by immunoSEQ multiplex PCR; TCRdb keeps only in-frame clonotypes and omits some of them. The sample has a few hundred thousand clones; about 23% are singletons. This clone turned up a few times. No antigen is known for it. Germline CDR1 SQVTM, CDR2 ANQGSEA. The V segment lost 6 bases and the J segment 2 bases; nucleotides outside the gene matches: 4. The CDR3 covers 13 residues. Sequences were obtained from naive CD4+ T cells from blood. The chain combines TRBV29-1 with TRBJ1-5; TRBD1 agrees at 7 bases. This clonotype originated in a woman aged 25-40 years with type 1 diabetes. The CDR3 is CSVGQAGNQPQHF. The DNA for the CDR3 is TGCAGCGTCGGACAGGCAGGCAATCAGCCCCAGCATTTT.